This T cell receptor (beta chain) was captured in a study of T cell repertoires in cytomegalovirus infection. Using its own MiXCR run on the reads, TCRdb lists one record per CDR3 protein. This sample has fewer than 700,000 distinct CDR3 sequences, with approximately 24% found just once. What was sequenced was CD8+ T cells from PBMCs. The sequence was obtained from a human donor in good health (CMV status not recorded). Some clones in this sample may be carry-over from other donors' samples.

The CDR3 is CASSFEGSGGYTF. CDR3 coding DNA: TGTGCCAGCAGTTTCGAGGGGTCGGGTGGCTACACCTTC. The chain joins TRBV28 to TRBJ1-2; weak D call: TRBD1 (5 bases). The germline V gene encodes CDR1 MDHEN and CDR2 SYDVKM. V was shortened by 3 bases and J by 7 bases, with 12 bases between the two germline ends. This CDR3 comprises 13 residues.